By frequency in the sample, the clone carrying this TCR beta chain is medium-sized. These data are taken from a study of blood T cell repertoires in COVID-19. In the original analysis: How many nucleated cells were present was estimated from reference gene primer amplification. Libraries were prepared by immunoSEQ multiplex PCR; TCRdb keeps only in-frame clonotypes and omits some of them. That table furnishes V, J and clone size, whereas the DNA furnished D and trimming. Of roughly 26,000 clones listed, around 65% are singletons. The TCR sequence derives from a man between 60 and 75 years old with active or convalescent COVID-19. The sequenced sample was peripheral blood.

The CDR3 DNA is TGTGCCACGGGACAGAGGAACACTGAAGCTTTCTTT. Translation gives CATGQRNTEAFF. J is TRBJ1-1 and V is TRBV2; 7 positions match TRBD1. Germline assignment: CDR1 SNHLY and CDR2 FYNNEI. V shed 10 bases, J shed 1 base, and the junction held 3 bases outside the gene matches. This CDR3 has 12 residues.